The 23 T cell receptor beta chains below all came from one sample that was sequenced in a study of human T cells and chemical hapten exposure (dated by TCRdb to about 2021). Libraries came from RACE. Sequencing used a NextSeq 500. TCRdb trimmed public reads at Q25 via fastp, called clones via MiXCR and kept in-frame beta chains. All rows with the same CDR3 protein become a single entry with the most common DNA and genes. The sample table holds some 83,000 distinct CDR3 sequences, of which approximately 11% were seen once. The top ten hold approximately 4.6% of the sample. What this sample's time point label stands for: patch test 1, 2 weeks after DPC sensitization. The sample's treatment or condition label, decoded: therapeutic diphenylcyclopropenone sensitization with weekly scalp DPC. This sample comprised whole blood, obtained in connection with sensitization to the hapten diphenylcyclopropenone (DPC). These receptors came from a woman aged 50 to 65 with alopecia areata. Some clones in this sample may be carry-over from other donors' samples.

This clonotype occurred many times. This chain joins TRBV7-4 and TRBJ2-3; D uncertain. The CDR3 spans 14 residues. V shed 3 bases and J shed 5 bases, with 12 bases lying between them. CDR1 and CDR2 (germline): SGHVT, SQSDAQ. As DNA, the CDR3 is TGTGCCAGCAGCTTGAGTAACTCCCTAGATACGCAGTATTTT. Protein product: CASSLSNSLDTQYF.

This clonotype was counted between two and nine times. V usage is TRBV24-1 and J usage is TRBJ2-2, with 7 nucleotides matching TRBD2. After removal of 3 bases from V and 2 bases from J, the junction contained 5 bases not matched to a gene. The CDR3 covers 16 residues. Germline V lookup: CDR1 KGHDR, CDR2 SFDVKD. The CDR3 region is CATSDPSGRNTGELFF. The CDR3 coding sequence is TGTGCCACCAGTGATCCTAGCGGCCGAAACACCGGGGAGCTGTTTTTT.

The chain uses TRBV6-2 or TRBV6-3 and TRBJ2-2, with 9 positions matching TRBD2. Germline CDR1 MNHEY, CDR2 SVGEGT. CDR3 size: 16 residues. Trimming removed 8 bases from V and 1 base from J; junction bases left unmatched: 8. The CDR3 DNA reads TGTGCCAGCGGAGCGACTAGCGGTCGGAACACCGGGGAGCTGTTTTTT. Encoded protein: CASGATSGRNTGELFF.

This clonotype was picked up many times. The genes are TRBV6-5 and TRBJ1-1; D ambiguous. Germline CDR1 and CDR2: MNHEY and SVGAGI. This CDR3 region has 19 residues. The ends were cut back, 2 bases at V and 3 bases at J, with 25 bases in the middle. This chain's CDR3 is CASSYRETGGPGGDTEAFF. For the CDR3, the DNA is TGTGCCAGCAGTTACAGAGAAACGGGCGGGCCCGGCGGGGACACTGAAGCTTTCTTT.

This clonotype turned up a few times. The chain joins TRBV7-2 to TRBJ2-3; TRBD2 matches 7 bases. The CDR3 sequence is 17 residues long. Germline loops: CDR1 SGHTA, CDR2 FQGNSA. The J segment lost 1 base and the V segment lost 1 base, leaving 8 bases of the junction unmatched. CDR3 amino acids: CASSLGPLAARTDTQYF. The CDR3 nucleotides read TGTGCCAGCAGCTTAGGGCCCCTAGCGGCCCGCACAGATACGCAGTATTTT.

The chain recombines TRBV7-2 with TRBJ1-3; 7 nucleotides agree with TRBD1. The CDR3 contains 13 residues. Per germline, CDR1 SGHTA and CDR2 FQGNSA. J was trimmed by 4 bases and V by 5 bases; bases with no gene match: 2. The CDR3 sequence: CASSKDRGNTIYF. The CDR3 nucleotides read TGTGCCAGCAGCAAGGACAGGGGAAACACCATATATTTT.

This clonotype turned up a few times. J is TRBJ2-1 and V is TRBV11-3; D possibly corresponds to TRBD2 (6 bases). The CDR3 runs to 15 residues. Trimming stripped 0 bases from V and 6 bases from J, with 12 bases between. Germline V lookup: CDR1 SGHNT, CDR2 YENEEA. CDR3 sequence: CASSLDGSGSNEQFF. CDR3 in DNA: TGTGCCAGCAGCTTAGACGGTAGCGGCAGCAATGAGCAGTTCTTC.

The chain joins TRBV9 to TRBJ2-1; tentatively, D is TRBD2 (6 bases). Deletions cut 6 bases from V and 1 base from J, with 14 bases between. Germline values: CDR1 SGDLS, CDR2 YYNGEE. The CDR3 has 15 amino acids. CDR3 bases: TGTGCCAGCATCCAGCGGGTTAATTCCTACAATGAGCAGTTCTTC. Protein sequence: CASIQRVNSYNEQFF.

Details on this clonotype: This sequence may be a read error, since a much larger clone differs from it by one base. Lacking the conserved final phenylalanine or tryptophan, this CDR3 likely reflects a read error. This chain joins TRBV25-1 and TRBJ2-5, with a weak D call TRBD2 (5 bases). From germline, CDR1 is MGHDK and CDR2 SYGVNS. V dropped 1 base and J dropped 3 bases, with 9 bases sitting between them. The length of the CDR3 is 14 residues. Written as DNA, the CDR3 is TGTGCCAGCAGTGAATGGGTTAGCGAAGAGACCCAGTACTAC. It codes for CASSEWVSEETQYY.

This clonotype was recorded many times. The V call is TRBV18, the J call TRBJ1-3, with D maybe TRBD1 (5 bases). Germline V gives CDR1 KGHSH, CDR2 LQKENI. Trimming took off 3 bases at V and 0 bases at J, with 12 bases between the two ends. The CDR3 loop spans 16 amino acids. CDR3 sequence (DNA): TGTGCCAGCTCACCTCGCGGGACCCACTCTGGAAACACCATATATTTT. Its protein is CASSPRGTHSGNTIYF.

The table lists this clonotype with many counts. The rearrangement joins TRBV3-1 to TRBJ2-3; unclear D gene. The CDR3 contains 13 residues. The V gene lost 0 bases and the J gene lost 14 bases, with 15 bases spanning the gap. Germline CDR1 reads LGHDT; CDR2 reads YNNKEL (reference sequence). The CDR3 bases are TGTGCCAGCAGCCAAGAGCCCCGAAAGGAGTCGTATTTT. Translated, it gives CASSQEPRKESYF.

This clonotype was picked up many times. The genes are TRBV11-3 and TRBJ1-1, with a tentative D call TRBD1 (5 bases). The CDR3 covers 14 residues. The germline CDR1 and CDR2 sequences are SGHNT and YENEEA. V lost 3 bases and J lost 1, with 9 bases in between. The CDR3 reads CASSLQGSNTEAFF. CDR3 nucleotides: TGTGCCAGCAGCTTGCAGGGCTCGAACACTGAAGCTTTCTTT.

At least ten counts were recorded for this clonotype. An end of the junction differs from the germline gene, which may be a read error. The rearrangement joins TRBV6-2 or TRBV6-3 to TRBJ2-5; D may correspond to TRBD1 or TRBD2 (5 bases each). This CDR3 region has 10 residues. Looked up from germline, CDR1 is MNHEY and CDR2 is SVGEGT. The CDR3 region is CASSSGTVQF. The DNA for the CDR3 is TGTGCCAGCAGTTCGGGGACGGTCCAATTC.

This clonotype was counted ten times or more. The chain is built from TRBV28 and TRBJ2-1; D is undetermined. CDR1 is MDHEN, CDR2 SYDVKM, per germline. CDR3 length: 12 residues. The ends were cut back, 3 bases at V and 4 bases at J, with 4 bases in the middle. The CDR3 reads CASSFRYNEQFF. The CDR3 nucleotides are TGTGCCAGCAGTTTCAGGTACAATGAGCAGTTCTTC.

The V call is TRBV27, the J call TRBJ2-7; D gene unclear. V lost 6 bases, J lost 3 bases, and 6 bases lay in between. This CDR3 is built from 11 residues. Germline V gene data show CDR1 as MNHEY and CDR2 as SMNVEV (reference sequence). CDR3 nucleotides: TGTGCCAGCAGCGGCTTCTACGAGCAGTACTTC. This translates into CASSGFYEQYF.

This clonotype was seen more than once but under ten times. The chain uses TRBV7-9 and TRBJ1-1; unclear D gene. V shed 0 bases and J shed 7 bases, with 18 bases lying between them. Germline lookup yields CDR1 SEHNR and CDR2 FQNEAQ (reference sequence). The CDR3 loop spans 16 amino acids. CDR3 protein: CASSLAGNSVTREAFF. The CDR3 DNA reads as TGTGCCAGCAGCTTAGCGGGCAACTCCGTAACACGTGAAGCTTTCTTT.

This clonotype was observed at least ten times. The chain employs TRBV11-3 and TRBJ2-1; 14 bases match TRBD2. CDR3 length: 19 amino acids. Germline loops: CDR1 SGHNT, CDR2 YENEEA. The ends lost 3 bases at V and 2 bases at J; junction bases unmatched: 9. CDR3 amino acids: CASSFDGTSGRRPYNEQFF. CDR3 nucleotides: TGTGCCAGCAGCTTCGACGGGACTAGCGGGAGAAGGCCCTACAATGAGCAGTTCTTC.

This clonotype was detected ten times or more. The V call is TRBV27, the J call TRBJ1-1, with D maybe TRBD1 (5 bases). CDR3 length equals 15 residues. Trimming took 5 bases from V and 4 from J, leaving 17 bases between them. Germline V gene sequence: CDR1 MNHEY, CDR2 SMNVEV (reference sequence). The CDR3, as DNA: TGTGCCAGCAGTCTCCGGTGGCAGGGCGGCACTGAAGCTTTCTTT. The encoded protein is CASSLRWQGGTEAFF.

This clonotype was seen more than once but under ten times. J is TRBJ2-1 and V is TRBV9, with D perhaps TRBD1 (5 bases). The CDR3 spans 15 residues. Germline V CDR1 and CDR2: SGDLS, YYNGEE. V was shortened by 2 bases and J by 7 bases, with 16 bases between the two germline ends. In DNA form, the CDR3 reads TGTGCCAGCAGCGTTCTCGGTCAGGGTTTTAATGAGCAGTTCTTC. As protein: CASSVLGQGFNEQFF. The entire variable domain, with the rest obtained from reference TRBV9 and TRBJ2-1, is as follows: DSGVTQTPKHLITATGQRVTLRCSPRSGDLSVYWYQQSLDQGLQFLIQYYNGEERAKGNILERFSAQQFPDLHSELNLSSLELGDSALYFCASSVLGQGFNEQFFGPGTRLTVL.

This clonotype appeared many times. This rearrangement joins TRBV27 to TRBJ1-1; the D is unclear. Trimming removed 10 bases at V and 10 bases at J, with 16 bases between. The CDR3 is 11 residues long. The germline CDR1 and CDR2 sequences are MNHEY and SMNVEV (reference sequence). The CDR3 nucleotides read TGTGCCACCTCCCGAGGCATCGTAGCTTTCTTT. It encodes CATSRGIVAFF.

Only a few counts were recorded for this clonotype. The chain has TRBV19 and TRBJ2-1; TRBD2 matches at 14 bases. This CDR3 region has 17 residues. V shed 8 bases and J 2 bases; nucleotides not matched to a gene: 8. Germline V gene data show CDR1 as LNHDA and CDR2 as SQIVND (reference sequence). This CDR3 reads CASEGLAGAPTYNEQFF. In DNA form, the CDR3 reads TGTGCCAGTGAGGGACTAGCGGGAGCCCCAACCTACAATGAGCAGTTCTTC.

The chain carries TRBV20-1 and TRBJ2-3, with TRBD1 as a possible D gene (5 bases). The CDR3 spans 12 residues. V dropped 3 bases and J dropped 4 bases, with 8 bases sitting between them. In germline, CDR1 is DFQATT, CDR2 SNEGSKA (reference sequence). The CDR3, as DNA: TGCAGTGCTAGCAGGGCTTCAGATACGCAGTATTTT. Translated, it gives CSASRASDTQYF.

The DNA for the CDR3 is TGTGCCAGCCTACTAGCGGGGTCCTACGAGCAGTACTTC. Its translation is CASLLAGSYEQYF. The chain is built from TRBV28 and TRBJ2-7; 10 bases map to TRBD2. CDR1 is MDHEN, CDR2 SYDVKM, per germline. J gave up 1 base and V 8 bases, and 2 bases lay outside the gene matches. The CDR3 totals 13 residues. Variable domain in full (rest from reference TRBV28 and TRBJ2-7): DVKVTQSSRYLVKRTGEKVFLECVQDMDHENMFWYRQDPGLGLRLIYFSYDVKMKEKGDIPEGYSVSREKKERFSLILESASTNQTSMYLCASLLAGSYEQYFGPGTRLTVT.